The rows below give T cell receptor beta chains drawn from one sample of a study of TIL therapy for anti-PD-1-resistant metastatic lung cancer. Some clones are missing from TCRdb's copy, which holds only in-frame ones; the method was immunoSEQ multiplex PCR. Of 55,000 to 70,000 clones listed, more than 75% are singletons. The sample was blood, taken at baseline. Receptors originate from a person aged 25-85 years with non-small cell lung cancer. Both conserved end residues are part of each CDR3. A D gene is named only where the DNA matches it firmly. Rows give clone size only sometimes, using once, few, many, or a class for an expanded clone.

V,J,D,size,CDR3,DNA
TRBV29-1,TRBJ2-1,NA,NA,CSVGTGTGAYNEQFF,TGCAGCGTTGGTACCGGGACGGGGGCCTACAATGAGCAGTTCTTC
TRBV19,TRBJ1-1,NA,NA,CASSTRQARKAFF,TGTGCCAGTAGTACCCGACAGGCCCGGAAGGCTTTCTTT
TRBV5-1,TRBJ2-7,TRBD1,NA,CASSLTDRAKVYEQYF,TGCGCCAGCAGCTTGACGGACAGGGCTAAAGTCTACGAGCAGTACTTC
TRBV3-1/TRBV3-2,TRBJ2-5,NA,NA,CASTRSRETQYF,TGTGCCAGCACCCGCAGTAGGGAGACCCAGTACTTC
TRBV12-3/TRBV12-4,TRBJ2-1,NA,NA,CASSLGSEQFF,TGTGCCAGCAGTTTAGGCAGTGAGCAGTTCTTC
TRBV29-1,TRBJ2-2,NA,NA,CSVVRVNTGELFF,TGCAGCGTTGTAAGGGTGAACACCGGGGAGCTGTTTTTT
TRBV10-2,TRBJ2-7,TRBD2,NA,CASSEWGGTSGISYEQYF,TGCGCCAGCAGTGAGTGGGGGGGGACTAGCGGGATCTCCTACGAGCAGTACTTC
TRBV6-1,TRBJ2-7,NA,NA,CASSELNAWGEQYF,TGTGCCAGCAGTGAACTGAACGCCTGGGGGGAGCAGTACTTC
TRBV3-1/TRBV3-2,TRBJ1-2,NA,NA,CASSQELKGFSYGYTF,TGTGCCAGCAGCCAAGAACTAAAGGGCTTTAGCTATGGCTACACCTTC
TRBV5-6,TRBJ2-7,TRBD2,once,CASSQGRLAYEQYF,TGTGCCAGCAGCCAAGGGCGACTAGCTTACGAGCAGTACTTC
TRBV24-1,TRBJ1-3,NA,few,CATSDLRVSGVSGNTIYF,TGTGCCACCAGTGATTTGCGGGTTTCAGGGGTCTCTGGAAACACCATATATTTT
TRBV28,TRBJ2-7,TRBD2,NA,CASSLDRAGRQYF,TGTGCCAGCAGTTTGGATCGAGCGGGAAGGCAGTACTTC
TRBV28,TRBJ2-2,TRBD2,NA,CASSLPQGLAGELFF,TGTGCCAGCAGTTTACCCCAGGGACTAGCCGGGGAGCTGTTTTTT
TRBV5-1,TRBJ2-7,NA,NA,CASSPPRDGSYEQYF,TGCGCCAGCAGCCCACCGAGGGACGGATCCTACGAGCAGTACTTC
TRBV20-1,TRBJ1-1,NA,once,CSAPTGAEAFF,TGCAGTGCTCCGACGGGGGCTGAAGCTTTCTTT
TRBV5-6,TRBJ2-7,NA,NA,CASSLAHWTGYPYEQYF,TGTGCCAGCAGCTTGGCCCATTGGACTGGATACCCCTACGAGCAGTACTTC
TRBV27,TRBJ2-7,NA,NA,CASSTRLDYEQYF,TGTGCCAGCAGTACCAGACTAGACTACGAGCAGTACTTC
TRBV29-1,TRBJ2-1,TRBD2,NA,CSGLAGGASSYNEQFF,TGCAGCGGACTAGCGGGAGGCGCTAGCTCCTACAATGAGCAGTTCTTC
TRBV9,TRBJ2-7,NA,NA,CASSVYQTYEQYF,TGTGCCAGCAGCGTATACCAGACCTACGAGCAGTACTTC
TRBV10-3,TRBJ2-5,TRBD1,NA,CAISGTGGRETQYF,TGTGCCATCAGTGGGACAGGGGGCCGGGAGACCCAGTACTTC
TRBV28,TRBJ1-5,TRBD1,NA,CASVASGTGGGGNQPQHF,TGTGCCAGCGTCGCGAGCGGGACAGGGGGTGGAGGCAATCAGCCCCAGCATTTT
TRBV9,TRBJ1-2,NA,NA,CASSVGIANYGYTF,TGTGCCAGCAGCGTAGGGATTGCTAACTATGGCTACACCTTC
TRBV2,TRBJ2-7,NA,NA,CASCFVANYEQYF,TGTGCCAGCTGTTTCGTAGCCAACTACGAGCAGTACTTC
TRBV5-6,TRBJ1-6,NA,NA,CASSSQGLYTPLHF,TGTGCCAGCAGCTCCCAGGGATTATATACACCCCTCCACTTT
TRBV2,TRBJ2-7,NA,NA,CASRGPASYGSYEQYF,TGTGCCAGCAGAGGCCCAGCCTCGTACGGCTCCTACGAGCAGTACTTC
TRBV15,TRBJ1-2,NA,NA,CATSFLFGQNYGYTF,TGTGCCACCAGTTTTCTTTTCGGGCAGAACTATGGCTACACCTTC
TRBV5-6,TRBJ2-7,NA,NA,CASSPGADGDHHEQYF,TGTGCCAGCAGCCCGGGGGCAGACGGGGATCACCACGAGCAGTACTTC
TRBV18,TRBJ2-2,TRBD1,once,CASSPETGVGTGELFF,TGTGCCAGCTCACCAGAAACAGGGGTTGGAACCGGGGAGCTGTTTTTT
TRBV19,TRBJ2-1,TRBD2,few,CASSILAGDNEQFF,TGTGCCAGTAGTATACTAGCGGGAGACAATGAGCAGTTCTTC
TRBV29-1,TRBJ2-7,TRBD1,NA,CSVADRDEQYF,TGCAGCGTTGCTGACAGGGACGAGCAGTACTTC
TRBV15,TRBJ2-7,NA,NA,CATSRGTGSSYEQYF,TGTGCCACCAGCAGAGGGACTGGAAGCTCCTACGAGCAGTACTTC
TRBV5-1,TRBJ1-2,NA,once,CASSQNGANYGYTF,TGCGCCAGCAGCCAAAATGGGGCTAACTATGGCTACACCTTC
TRBV10-3,TRBJ2-3,NA,NA,CAISFGGTDTQYF,TGTGCCATCAGTTTCGGGGGCACAGATACGCAGTATTTT
TRBV4-1,TRBJ1-6,NA,NA,CASSQGTSPLHF,TGCGCCAGCAGCCAAGGAACTTCACCCCTCCACTTT
TRBV24-1,TRBJ1-2,NA,NA,CATSTQGGGYTF,TGTGCCACCAGTACACAGGGTGGCGGCTACACCTTC
TRBV5-4,TRBJ2-3,NA,NA,CASSFQLGPGDTQYF,TGTGCCAGCAGCTTCCAACTAGGTCCGGGGGATACGCAGTATTTT
TRBV11-2,TRBJ2-3,TRBD2,NA,CASRPRAGEDTQYF,TGTGCCAGCAGACCTAGAGCGGGGGAAGATACGCAGTATTTT
TRBV7-9,TRBJ1-2,NA,NA,CASSYMDSYGYTF,TGTGCCAGCAGCTATATGGACAGCTATGGCTACACCTTC
TRBV6-4,TRBJ2-2,NA,NA,CASSWTANTGELFF,TGTGCCAGCAGCTGGACAGCGAACACCGGGGAGCTGTTTTTT
TRBV10-3,TRBJ1-3,NA,NA,CASYGSHSGNTIYF,TGTGCCTCTTACGGATCACACTCTGGAAACACCATATATTTT
TRBV11-2,TRBJ1-1,NA,NA,CASSFDSPKAFF,TGTGCCAGCAGCTTCGACTCCCCTAAAGCTTTCTTT
TRBV7-2,TRBJ2-1,TRBD2,NA,CASSLAGGFDYEQFF,TGTGCCAGCAGCTTGGCGGGGGGATTCGACTATGAGCAGTTCTTC
TRBV27,TRBJ1-1,NA,NA,CASSPQGMGWIF,TGTGCCAGCAGTCCCCAGGGGATGGGGTGGATATTT
TRBV7-9,TRBJ1-2,NA,NA,CASSPPHSGSGYTF,TGTGCCAGCAGCCCGCCTCATTCAGGGTCTGGCTACACCTTC
TRBV6-1,TRBJ2-1,NA,NA,CASSEGWAGNEQFF,TGTGCCAGCAGTGAAGGGTGGGCGGGGAATGAGCAGTTCTTC
TRBV7-3,TRBJ1-1,NA,few,CASSIFDGTEAFF,TGTGCCAGCAGCATCTTCGACGGTACTGAAGCTTTCTTT
TRBV28,TRBJ2-3,TRBD1,NA,CASSSGQITDTQYF,TGTGCCAGCAGTTCGGGACAGATCACAGATACGCAGTATTTT
TRBV27,TRBJ1-2,NA,NA,CASSLSWEGYGYTF,TGTGCCAGCAGTTTATCCTGGGAGGGCTATGGCTACACCTTC
TRBV4-1,TRBJ2-5,NA,NA,CASSHRLGETQYF,TGCGCCAGCAGCCATAGGTTAGGGGAGACCCAGTACTTC
TRBV14,TRBJ1-5,TRBD1,NA,CASSQQGNQPQHF,TGTGCCAGCAGTCAACAGGGGAATCAGCCCCAGCATTTT